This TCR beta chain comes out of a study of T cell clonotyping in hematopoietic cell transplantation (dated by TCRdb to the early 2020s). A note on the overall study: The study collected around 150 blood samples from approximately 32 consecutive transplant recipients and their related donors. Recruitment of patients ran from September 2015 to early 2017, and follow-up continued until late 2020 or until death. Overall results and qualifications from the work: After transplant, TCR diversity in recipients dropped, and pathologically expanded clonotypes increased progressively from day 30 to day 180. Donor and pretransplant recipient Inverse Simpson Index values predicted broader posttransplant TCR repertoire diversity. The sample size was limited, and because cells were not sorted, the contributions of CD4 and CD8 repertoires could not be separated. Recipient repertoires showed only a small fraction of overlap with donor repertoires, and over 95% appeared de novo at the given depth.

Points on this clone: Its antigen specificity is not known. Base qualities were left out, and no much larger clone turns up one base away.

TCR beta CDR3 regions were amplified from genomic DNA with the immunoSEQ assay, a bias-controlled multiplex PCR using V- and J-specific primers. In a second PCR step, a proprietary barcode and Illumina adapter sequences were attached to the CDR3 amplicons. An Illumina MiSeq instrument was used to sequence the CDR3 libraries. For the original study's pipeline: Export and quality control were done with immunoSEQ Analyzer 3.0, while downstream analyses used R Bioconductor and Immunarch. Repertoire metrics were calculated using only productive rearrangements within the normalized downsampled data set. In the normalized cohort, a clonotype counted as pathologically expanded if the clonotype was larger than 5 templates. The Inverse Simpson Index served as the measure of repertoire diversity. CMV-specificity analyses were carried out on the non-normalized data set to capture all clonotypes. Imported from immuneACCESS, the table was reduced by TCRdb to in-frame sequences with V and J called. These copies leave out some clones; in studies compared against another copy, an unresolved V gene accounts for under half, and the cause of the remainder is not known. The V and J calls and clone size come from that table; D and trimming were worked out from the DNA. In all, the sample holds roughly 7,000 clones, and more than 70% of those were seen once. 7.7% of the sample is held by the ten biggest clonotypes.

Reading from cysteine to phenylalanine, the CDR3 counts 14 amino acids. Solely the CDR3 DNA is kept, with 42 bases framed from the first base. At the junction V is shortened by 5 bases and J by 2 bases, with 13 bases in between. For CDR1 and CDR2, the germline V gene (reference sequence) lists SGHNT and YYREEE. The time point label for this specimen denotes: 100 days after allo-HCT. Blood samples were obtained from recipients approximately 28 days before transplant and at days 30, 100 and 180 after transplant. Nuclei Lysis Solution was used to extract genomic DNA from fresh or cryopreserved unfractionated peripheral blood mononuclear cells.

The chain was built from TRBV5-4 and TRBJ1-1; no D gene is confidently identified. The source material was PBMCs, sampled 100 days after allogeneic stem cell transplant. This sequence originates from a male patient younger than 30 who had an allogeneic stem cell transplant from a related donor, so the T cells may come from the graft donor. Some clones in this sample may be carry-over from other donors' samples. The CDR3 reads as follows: CASRPDGTNTEAFF. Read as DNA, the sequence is TGTGCCAGCAGGCCCGACGGAACAAACACTGAAGCTTTCTTT.